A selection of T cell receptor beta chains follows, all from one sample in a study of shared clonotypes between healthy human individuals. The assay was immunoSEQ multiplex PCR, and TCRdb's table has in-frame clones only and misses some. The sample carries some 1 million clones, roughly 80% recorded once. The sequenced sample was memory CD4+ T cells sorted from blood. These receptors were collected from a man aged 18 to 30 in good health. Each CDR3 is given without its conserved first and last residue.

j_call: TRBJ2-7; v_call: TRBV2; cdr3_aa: ASSRPRGAGGGGEQY
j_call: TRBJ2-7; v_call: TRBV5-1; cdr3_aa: ASSLGLALTYEQY
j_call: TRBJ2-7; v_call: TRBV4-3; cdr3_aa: ASSQDRDLREQY
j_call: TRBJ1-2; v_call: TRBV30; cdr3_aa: AWSRAGFTSSYT
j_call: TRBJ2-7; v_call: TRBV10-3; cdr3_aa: AISGASYEQY
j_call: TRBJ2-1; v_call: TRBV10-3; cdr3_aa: AISESAPNEQF
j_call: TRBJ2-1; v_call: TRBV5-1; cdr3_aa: ASSLHTNNEQF
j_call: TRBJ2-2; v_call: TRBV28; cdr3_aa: ASRLDRAPGELF
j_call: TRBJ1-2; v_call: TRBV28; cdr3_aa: ASSLIRQTYGYT
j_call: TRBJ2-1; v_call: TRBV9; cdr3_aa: ASSVGGLAGLYNEQF
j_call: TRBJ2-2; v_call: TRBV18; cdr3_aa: ASSPLSTGELF
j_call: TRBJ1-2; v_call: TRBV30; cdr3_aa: AWSRAGLNYGYT
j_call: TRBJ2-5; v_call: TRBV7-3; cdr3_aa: ASSPQGAETQY
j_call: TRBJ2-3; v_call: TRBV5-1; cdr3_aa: ASSPMDRGDTQY
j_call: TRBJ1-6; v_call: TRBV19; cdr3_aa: ASSIISSRNSPLH
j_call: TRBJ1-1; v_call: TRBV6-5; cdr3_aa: ASRAPTNTEAF
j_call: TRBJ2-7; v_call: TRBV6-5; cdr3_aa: ASSQDLNREQY
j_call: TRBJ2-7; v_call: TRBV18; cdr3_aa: ASSPPFQGESHEQY
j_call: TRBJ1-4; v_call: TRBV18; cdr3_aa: ASSHGGQDEKLF
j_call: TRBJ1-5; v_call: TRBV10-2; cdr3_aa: ASSRGDRANQPQH
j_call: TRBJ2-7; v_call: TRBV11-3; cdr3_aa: ASSSPGTGAREQY
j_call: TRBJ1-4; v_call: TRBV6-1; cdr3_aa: ASSPQRGGEKLF
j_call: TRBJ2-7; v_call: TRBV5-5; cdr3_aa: ASSGPTGFLGEQY
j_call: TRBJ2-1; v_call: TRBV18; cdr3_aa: ASSPGSGNNEQF
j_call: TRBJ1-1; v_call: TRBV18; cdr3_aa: ASSQDMNTEAF
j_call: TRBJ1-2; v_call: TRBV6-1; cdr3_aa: ASSDIYGYT
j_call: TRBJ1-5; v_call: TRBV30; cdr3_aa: AWSRSRGQPQH
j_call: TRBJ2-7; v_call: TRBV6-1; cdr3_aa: ASTRDRGSYEQY
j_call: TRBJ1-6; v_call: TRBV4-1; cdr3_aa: ASSQEVGRGGSNSPLH
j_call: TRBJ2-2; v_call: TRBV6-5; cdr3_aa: ASSLTSDGGELF
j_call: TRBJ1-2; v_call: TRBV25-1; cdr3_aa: ASSDADRGNYGYT
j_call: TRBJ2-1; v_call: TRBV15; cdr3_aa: ATSRAGGLWNEQF
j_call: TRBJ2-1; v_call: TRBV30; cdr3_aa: AWSPVGFNEQF
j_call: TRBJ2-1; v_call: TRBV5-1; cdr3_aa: ASSSGGGSSYNEQF
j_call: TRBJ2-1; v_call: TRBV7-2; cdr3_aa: ASSFLGLAQHNEQF
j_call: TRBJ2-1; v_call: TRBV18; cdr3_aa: ASSPGGEGYNEQF
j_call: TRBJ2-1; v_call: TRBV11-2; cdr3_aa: ASSLVGDRGVEQF
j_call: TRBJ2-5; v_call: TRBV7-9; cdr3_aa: ASSFKETQY
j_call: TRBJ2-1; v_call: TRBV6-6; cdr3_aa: ASSPGQALSYNEQF
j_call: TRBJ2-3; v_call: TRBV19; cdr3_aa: ASSLGQISTDTQY
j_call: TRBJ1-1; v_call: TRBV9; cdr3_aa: ASSAGTQEAF
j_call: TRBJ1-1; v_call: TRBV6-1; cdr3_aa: ASSESGSQAF
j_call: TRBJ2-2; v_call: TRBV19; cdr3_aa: ASKTGRGNTGELF
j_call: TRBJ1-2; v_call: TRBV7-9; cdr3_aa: ASSLGGGDRGYT
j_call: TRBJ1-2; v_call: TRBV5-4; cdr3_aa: ASSLQTVTYGYT
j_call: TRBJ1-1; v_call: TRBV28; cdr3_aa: ASRARQGSMNTEAF
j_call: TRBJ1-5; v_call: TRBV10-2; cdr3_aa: ASSEMGSNQPQH
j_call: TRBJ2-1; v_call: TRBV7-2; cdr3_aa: ASSLDRGNYNEQF
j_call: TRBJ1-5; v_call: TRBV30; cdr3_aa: AWSPRGPGLNQPQH
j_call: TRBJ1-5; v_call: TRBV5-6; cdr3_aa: ASRKGRAGSNQPQH
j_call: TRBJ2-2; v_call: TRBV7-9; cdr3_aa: ASSLHRENTGELF